The 27 T cell receptor beta chains below were found in one sample sequenced in a study of human T cells and chemical hapten exposure (dated by TCRdb to about 2021). During library preparation, unique molecular identifiers were attached to individual cDNA molecules so that TCRs could be counted quantitatively and reproducibly. TCRdb itself trimmed the public reads at Q25 with fastp, ran MiXCR and retained productive beta chains. One record per CDR3 amino acid sequence lists the most common genes and DNA. The sample contains around 120,000 distinct CDR3 sequences, over 6.5% of them found a single time. The ten largest clones represent 1.3% to 1.5% of the sample. Total RNA was extracted from unfractionated whole blood collected in Tempus Blood RNA tubes. Source material: whole blood. The receptors originated from a human donor in good health. Some clones in this sample may be carry-over from other donors' samples. Donor details come from another sample of the same person, matched by shared clones.

This clonotype was found a few times. The gene calls are TRBV5-6 and TRBJ2-1, with 14 bases lining up with TRBD2. This CDR3 region has 17 residues. The junction had 6 bases not matched to a gene; V was cut back by 3 bases and J by 4 bases. Germline loops: CDR1 SGHDT, CDR2 YYEEEE. This CDR3 is CASSSWTSGGSYNEQFF. The DNA for the CDR3 is TGTGCCAGCAGCTCCTGGACTAGCGGGGGGTCATACAATGAGCAGTTCTTC.

The chain links TRBV14 to TRBJ2-3, with D tentatively TRBD1 (7 bases). The CDR3 consists of 15 residues. V shed 5 bases and J shed 1 base, with 13 bases lying between them. Germline loops: CDR1 SGHDN, CDR2 FVKESK. The CDR3 loop reads CASSVQGGRTDTQYF. CDR3 sequence (DNA): TGTGCCAGCAGCGTCCAGGGGGGCCGCACAGATACGCAGTATTTT. Based on the CDR3 plus reference TRBV14 and TRBJ2-3, the full variable domain is EAGVTQFPSHSVIEKGQTVTLRCDPISGHDNLYWYRRVMGKEIKFLLHFVKESKQDESGMPNNRFLAERTGGTYSTLKVQPAELEDSGVYFCASSVQGGRTDTQYFGPGTRLTVL.

The V call is TRBV5-1, the J call TRBJ2-7, with 8 bases lining up with TRBD2. In germline, CDR1 is SGHRS, CDR2 YFSETQ. The CDR3 is made up of 15 amino acids. Trimming took 1 base from V and 2 from J; bases not matched to a gene: 5. CDR3: CASSLTLAGTYEQYF. In DNA, the CDR3 is TGCGCCAGCAGCTTGACGTTAGCGGGGACCTACGAGCAGTACTTC.

This clonotype has a count of ten or more. The chain uses TRBV14 and TRBJ1-2; 10 bases align to TRBD1. The CDR3 has 16 residues. CDR1 and CDR2 from the germline V gene are SGHDN and FVKESK. J lost 6 bases, V lost 0 bases, and 7 bases had no gene match. CDR3: CASSQDPRTGGHGYTF. The CDR3 DNA reads as TGTGCCAGCAGCCAAGATCCCCGGACAGGGGGACATGGCTACACCTTC.

This clonotype was counted many times. The J gene is TRBJ1-3, the V gene TRBV20-1, with a possible D match to TRBD1 (5 bases). This CDR3 is 16 amino acids long. The V gene lost 3 bases and the J gene lost 2 bases, with 17 bases spanning the gap. Germline assignment: CDR1 DFQATT and CDR2 SNEGSKA (reference sequence). The CDR3: CSARGDQGSAGNTIYF. The CDR3 nucleotides read TGCAGTGCTAGGGGGGATCAGGGTTCTGCTGGAAACACCATATATTTT.

The gene calls are TRBV2 and TRBJ2-7; the D gene is possibly TRBD1 (6 bases). V gave up 7 bases and J gave up 2 bases, with 15 bases separating them. The V gene's germline CDR1 is SNHLY and CDR2 FYNNEI. The CDR3 is 14 residues long. The CDR3 bases are TGTGCCAGCATCGACAGGCTAACAACCTACGAGCAGTACTTC. This codes for CASIDRLTTYEQYF.

This clonotype was observed a handful of times. This chain joins TRBV10-3 and TRBJ2-3; 8 nucleotides match TRBD1. Germline-derived CDR1 and CDR2 are ENHRY and SYGVKD. The V and J ends lost 6 bases and 5 bases, in that order; junction bases with no gene match: 4. The CDR3 covers 13 residues. CDR3 bases: TGTGCCATCAGGACAGGGGTGGGAGATACGCAGTATTTT. Residues: CAIRTGVGDTQYF.

This clonotype was counted between two and nine times. The genes are TRBV7-2 and TRBJ2-7; D gene ambiguous. This CDR3 is 13 amino acids long. The germline gives CDR1 SGHTA, CDR2 FQGNSA. Trimming pared 1 base from V and 5 bases from J, leaving 9 bases between. CDR3 sequence reads: CASSLGTPDEQYF. The DNA for the CDR3 is TGTGCCAGCAGCTTAGGGACCCCAGACGAGCAGTACTTC.

This clonotype was picked up a small number of times. V usage is TRBV6-1 and J usage is TRBJ1-2; D unresolved. V was shortened by 7 bases and J by 6 bases, with 15 bases between the two germline ends. CDR3 length equals 13 residues. In germline, CDR1 is MNHNS, CDR2 SASEGT. The CDR3 spells CASTQVVRNGYTF. As DNA, the CDR3 is TGTGCCAGCACCCAGGTGGTTAGGAATGGCTACACCTTC.

The rearrangement uses TRBV29-1 and TRBJ2-1, with 8 bases identical to TRBD1. Trimming at V came to 2 bases and at J to 2 bases, leaving 5 bases not matched to a gene. The CDR3 contains 15 residues. Looked up from germline, CDR1 is SQVTM and CDR2 is ANQGSEA. The CDR3 loop is CSVEKYRGAYNEQFF. The CDR3 DNA reads as TGCAGCGTTGAAAAGTACAGGGGGGCCTACAATGAGCAGTTCTTC.

This clonotype was observed a handful of times. This chain connects TRBV19 to TRBJ2-5, with TRBD2 matching over 14 bases. CDR3 size: 16 residues. V lost 7 bases and J lost 5; bases outside the gene matches: 9. Germline CDR1 and CDR2: LNHDA and SQIVND (reference sequence). CDR3 DNA: TGTGCCAGTAACGTCGGGACTAGCGGGAGAGGCGAGACCCAGTACTTC. Protein product: CASNVGTSGRGETQYF.

This clonotype has at least ten counts. The chain is built from TRBV2 and TRBJ1-1, with TRBD1 as a possible D gene (6 bases). CDR3 length equals 14 residues. Germline values: CDR1 SNHLY, CDR2 FYNNEI. With 8 bases removed from V and 6 bases from J, the gap between germline ends came to 19 bases. The CDR3 reads CASPGTPTRAEAFF. The CDR3 DNA sequence: TGTGCCAGCCCGGGGACACCGACTCGTGCTGAAGCTTTCTTT. Looking up the rest from reference TRBV2 and TRBJ1-1 gives the full variable domain: EPEVTQTPSHQVTQMGQEVILRCVPISNHLYFYWYRQILGQKVEFLVSFYNNEISEKSEIFDDQFSVERPDGSNFTLKIRSTKLEDSAMYFCASPGTPTRAEAFFGQGTRLTVV.

This clonotype was seen many times. This sequence joins TRBV20-1 and TRBJ1-1, with a tentative D call TRBD1 (5 bases). V lost 1 base and J 0 bases, leaving 9 bases between the germline ends. Germline values: CDR1 DFQATT, CDR2 SNEGSKA (reference sequence). The CDR3 spans 14 residues. The chain's CDR3 is CSARVEGVNTEAFF. The CDR3 nucleotides are TGCAGTGCTAGAGTAGAAGGGGTGAACACTGAAGCTTTCTTT.

V gene TRBV7-8 combines with J gene TRBJ1-2; D unresolved. The V end was cut by 1 base, the J end by 4 bases, with 13 bases between. The germline gives CDR1 SGHVS, CDR2 FQNEAQ. This CDR3 has 15 amino acids. CDR3 residues: CASSLGTRAAYGYTF. As DNA, the CDR3 is TGTGCCAGCAGCTTAGGAACCCGGGCCGCCTATGGCTACACCTTC. The entire variable domain, with the rest obtained from reference TRBV7-8 and TRBJ1-2, is as follows: GAGVSQSPRYKVAKRGQDVALRCDPISGHVSLFWYQQALGQGPEFLTYFQNEAQLDKSGLPSDRFFAERPEGSVSTLKIQRTQQEDSAVYLCASSLGTRAAYGYTFGSGTRLTVV.

This clonotype was recorded at least ten times. The CDR3 bases are TGTGCCAGCAGCCAAGAAGGGACAGGGGGCGCGGGCTATGGCTACACCTTC. The encoded protein is CASSQEGTGGAGYGYTF. The chain joins TRBV4-2 to TRBJ1-2; 12 nucleotides align to TRBD1. The length of the CDR3 is 17 residues. The germline CDR1 and CDR2 sequences are LGHNA and YNFKEQ. Losses at the gene ends were 0 bases for V and 4 bases for J; bases not matched to a gene: 6.

This clonotype was picked up many times. This rearrangement joins TRBV5-6 to TRBJ1-1; D gene ambiguous. The CDR3 runs to 12 residues. Germline lookup yields CDR1 SGHDT and CDR2 YYEEEE. Trimming stripped 2 bases from V and 1 base from J, with 3 bases between. The CDR3, as DNA: TGTGCCAGCAGCTTCCAGAACACTGAAGCTTTCTTT. This encodes CASSFQNTEAFF.

This chain links TRBV6-5 with TRBJ2-7; D call uncertain. This CDR3 has 14 amino acids. CDR1 is MNHEY, CDR2 SVGAGI, per germline. V lost 2 bases to trimming and J lost 3 bases, with 11 bases between them. This CDR3 is CASSYRAMVYEQYF. The CDR3, as DNA: TGTGCCAGCAGTTACAGGGCCATGGTCTACGAGCAGTACTTC.

This clonotype has a handful of counts. CDR3 bases: TGTGCCAGCAGTGAGTCGGGCAAAGGGGAGCAGTACTTC. This sequence encodes CASSESGKGEQYF. The V and J genes are TRBV2 and TRBJ2-7; D unresolved. The CDR3 has 13 residues. CDR1 is SNHLY, CDR2 FYNNEI, per germline. Trimming stripped 3 bases from V and 7 bases from J, with 13 bases between. The variable domain in full, completed from reference TRBV2 and TRBJ2-7, reads EPEVTQTPSHQVTQMGQEVILRCVPISNHLYFYWYRQILGQKVEFLVSFYNNEISEKSEIFDDQFSVERPDGSNFTLKIRSTKLEDSAMYFCASSESGKGEQYFGPGTRLTVT.

This clonotype was counted a few times. The V and J genes are TRBV20-1 and TRBJ1-6, with D uncertain. V lost 1 base and J lost 5, with 15 bases in between. The CDR3 runs to 16 residues. The germline V gene has CDR1 DFQATT and CDR2 SNEGSKA (reference sequence). The CDR3 DNA sequence: TGCAGTGCTAGAGTGGGTCAGAGGAGCAATAATTCACCCCTCCACTTT. Protein sequence: CSARVGQRSNNSPLHF.

This chain joins TRBV7-6 and TRBJ2-3; 11 bases map to TRBD2. This CDR3 has 17 amino acids. Trimming cost V 3 bases and J 2 bases; bases outside gene matches: 7. Germline assignment: CDR1 SGHVS and CDR2 FNYEAQ. As DNA, the CDR3 is TGTGCCAGCAGCTTTCGACTAGCGGGGCACAACACAGATACGCAGTATTTT. Amino acids: CASSFRLAGHNTDTQYF.

At least ten counts were recorded for this clonotype. The genes are TRBV19 and TRBJ2-7; D tentatively reads TRBD1 or TRBD2 (5 bases each). This CDR3 has 12 residues. The V and J ends lost 4 bases and 6 bases respectively, with 10 bases between them. Germline V CDR1 and CDR2: LNHDA, SQIVND (reference sequence). CDR3 loop: CASSNHGAEQYF. CDR3 bases: TGTGCCAGTAGTAACCACGGGGCCGAGCAGTACTTC.

The chain joins TRBV12-3 or TRBV12-4 to TRBJ2-1; D uncertain. V was trimmed by 2 bases and J by 10 bases, leaving 9 bases between them. CDR3 length: 12 amino acids. The CDR3 region is CASSLTLREQFF. CDR3 in DNA: TGTGCCAGCAGTTTAACCCTTCGGGAGCAGTTCTTC.

This clonotype came up a few times. The J gene is TRBJ1-1, the V gene TRBV7-8; D gene ambiguous. This CDR3 region has 14 residues. Germline values: CDR1 SGHVS, CDR2 FQNEAQ. V was pared by 4 bases and J by 1 base, with 10 bases between. Here the CDR3 DNA reads TGTGCCAGCAGCTCCGAGGTGGGGAACACTGAAGCTTTCTTT. Residues: CASSSEVGNTEAFF.

This chain links TRBV3-1 with TRBJ2-1; possibly TRBD2 for D (6 bases). The V gene's germline CDR1 is LGHDT and CDR2 YNNKEL (reference sequence). CDR3 length: 12 amino acids. V was clipped by 4 bases and J by 7 bases, with 8 bases between them. CDR3 region: CASSRLANEQFF. The CDR3 DNA follows: TGTGCCAGCAGCCGTCTAGCGAATGAGCAGTTCTTC.

CDR3 loop: CASSRQPANTGELFF. DNA for the CDR3: TGTGCCAGCAGCCGACAGCCAGCGAACACCGGGGAGCTGTTTTTT. The chain employs TRBV12-3 or TRBV12-4 and TRBJ2-2; possibly TRBD1 for D (5 bases). The length of the CDR3 is 15 residues. V lost 6 bases and J 0 bases, leaving 11 bases between the germline ends.

This clonotype showed up many times. The chain has TRBV11-1 and TRBJ2-2; D gene unclear. The CDR3 runs 11 residues. Germline CDR1 SGHAT, CDR2 FQDESV (reference sequence). V lost 8 bases, J lost 1 base, and 2 bases lay in between. DNA of the CDR3: TGTGCCAGCGGGAACACCGGGGAGCTGTTTTTT. As protein: CASGNTGELFF.

The sample holds many counts of this clonotype. V is TRBV7-2 and J is TRBJ1-6, with a possible D match to TRBD1 (6 bases). V was pared by 3 bases and J by 6 bases, with 12 bases between. The CDR3 sequence is 15 residues long. Per the germline V gene, CDR1 is SGHTA and CDR2 is FQGNSA. The CDR3 region is CASSFSRGGNSPLHF. The CDR3 DNA sequence: TGTGCCAGCAGCTTTTCCAGGGGAGGTAATTCACCCCTCCACTTT.